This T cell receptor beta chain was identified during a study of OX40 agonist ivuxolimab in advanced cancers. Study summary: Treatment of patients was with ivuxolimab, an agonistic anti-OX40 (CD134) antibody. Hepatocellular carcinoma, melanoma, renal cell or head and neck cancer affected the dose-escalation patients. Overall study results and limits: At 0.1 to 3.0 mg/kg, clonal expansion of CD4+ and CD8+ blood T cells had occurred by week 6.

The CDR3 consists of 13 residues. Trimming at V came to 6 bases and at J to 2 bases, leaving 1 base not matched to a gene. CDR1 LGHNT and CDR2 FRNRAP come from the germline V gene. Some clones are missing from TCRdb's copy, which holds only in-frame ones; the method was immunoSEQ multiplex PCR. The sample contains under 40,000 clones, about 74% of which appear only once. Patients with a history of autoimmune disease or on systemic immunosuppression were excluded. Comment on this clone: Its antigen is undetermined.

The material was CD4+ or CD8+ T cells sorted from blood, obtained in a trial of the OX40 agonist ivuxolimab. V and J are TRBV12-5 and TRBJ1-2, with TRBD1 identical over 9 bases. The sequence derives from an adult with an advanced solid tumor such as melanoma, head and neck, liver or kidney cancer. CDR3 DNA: TGTGCTAGTGGACAGGGGGCAAACTATGGCTACACCTTC. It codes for CASGQGANYGYTF.